This TCR beta chain appears in the sequencing data of a study of blood T cell repertoires in COVID-19. Study-level information: Collection of acute and convalescent COVID-19 samples took place in the United States, Italy and Spain.

This clone appeared once. Per the original methods: Using reference gene primer amplification, nucleated cell counts were estimated. Produced via immunoSEQ multiplex PCR; TCRdb's table is partial and in-frame only. For V, J and clone size, that table is used; D and trimming come from the DNA. The sample lists over 50,000 clones, roughly nine tenths seen once, with about 7.3% in the top ten. The length of the CDR3 is 15 residues. Germline CDR1 MNHNY, CDR2 SVGAGI (reference sequence). The germline V and J ends were trimmed by 2 bases and 3 bases, with 11 bases remaining between them. This receptor was identified in a woman in her sixties with active or convalescent COVID-19. The chain joins TRBV6-6 to TRBJ1-3; unclear D gene. Specimen: peripheral blood. CDR3 nucleotide sequence: TGTGCCAGCAGTTACAGCGGGAGTGGTGGAAACACCATATATTTT. Its protein is CASSYSGSGGNTIYF.